This TCR beta chain was captured in a study of a mutant IDH1 vaccine in newly diagnosed glioma. Study in general: Visit V12 was conducted at week 35 as the safety follow-up. Visit V13 came later, at week 47.

Losses at the gene ends were 2 bases for V and 2 bases for J; bases not matched to a gene: 9. CDR3 length equals 19 residues. Germline loops: CDR1 SGHTA, CDR2 FQGNSA. Data came from immunoSEQ multiplex PCR; TCRdb stores just in-frame clones and leaves some out. The sample holds about 65,000 clones, 81% seen once. Time point noted: week 35, safety follow-up. Every vaccine dose comprised 300 ug of mutant IDH1 20-mer peptide plus topical imiquimod. Of note for this clone: The antigen remains undetermined.

The origin of this receptor is a man aged 40-49 years with glioma. The sequenced sample was PBMCs, obtained from a glioma patient whose treatment included an IDH1 peptide vaccine. J is TRBJ2-7 and V is TRBV7-2, with 16 bases aligning to TRBD2. The CDR3 region has the DNA TGTGCCAGCAGCTTAACTCCGGGACTAGCGGGGGGGCTGGCCTACGAGCAGTACTTC. This sequence encodes CASSLTPGLAGGLAYEQYF. Variable domain in full (rest from reference TRBV7-2 and TRBJ2-7): GAGVSQSPSNKVTEKGKDVELRCDPISGHTALYWYRQSLGQGLEFLIYFQGNSAPDKSGLPSDRFSAERTGGSVSTLTIQRTQQEDSAVYLCASSLTPGLAGGLAYEQYFGPGTRLTVT.